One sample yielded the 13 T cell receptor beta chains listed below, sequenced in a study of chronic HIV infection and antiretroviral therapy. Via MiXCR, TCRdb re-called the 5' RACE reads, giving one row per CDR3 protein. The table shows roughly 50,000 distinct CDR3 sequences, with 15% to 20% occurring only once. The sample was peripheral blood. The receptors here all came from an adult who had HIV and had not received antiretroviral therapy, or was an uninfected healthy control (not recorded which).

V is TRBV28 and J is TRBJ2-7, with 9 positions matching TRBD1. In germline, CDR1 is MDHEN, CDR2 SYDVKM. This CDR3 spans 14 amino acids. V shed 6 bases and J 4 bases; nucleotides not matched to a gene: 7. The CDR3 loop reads CASSAGTGFYEQYF. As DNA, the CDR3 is TGTGCCAGCAGCGCCGGGACAGGGTTTTACGAGCAGTACTTC.

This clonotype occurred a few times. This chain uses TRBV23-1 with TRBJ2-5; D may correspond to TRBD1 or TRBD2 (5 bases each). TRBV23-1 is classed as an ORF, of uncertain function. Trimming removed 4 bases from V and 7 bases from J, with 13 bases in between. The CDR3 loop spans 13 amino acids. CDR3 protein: CASSLGPGGTQYF. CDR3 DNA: TGCGCCAGCAGTCTCGGGCCTGGGGGGACCCAGTACTTC.

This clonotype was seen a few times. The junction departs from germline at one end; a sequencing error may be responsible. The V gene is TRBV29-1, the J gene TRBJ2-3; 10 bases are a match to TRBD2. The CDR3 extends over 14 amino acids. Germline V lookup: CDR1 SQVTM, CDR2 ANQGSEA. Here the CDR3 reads CSVEAGGATDTQYF. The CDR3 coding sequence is TGCAGCGTCGAAGCGGGAGGGGCCACAGATACGCAGTATTTT.

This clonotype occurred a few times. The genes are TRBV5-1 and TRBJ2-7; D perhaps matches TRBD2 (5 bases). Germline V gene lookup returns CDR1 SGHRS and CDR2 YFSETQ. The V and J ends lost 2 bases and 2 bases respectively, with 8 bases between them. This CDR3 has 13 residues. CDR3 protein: CASSFGDAYEQYF. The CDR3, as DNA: TGCGCCAGCAGCTTCGGGGATGCCTACGAGCAGTACTTC. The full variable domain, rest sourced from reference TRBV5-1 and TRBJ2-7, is KAGVTQTPRYLIKTRGQQVTLSCSPISGHRSVSWYQQTPGQGLQFLFEYFSETQRNKGNFPGRFSGRQFSNSRSEMNVSTLELGDSALYLCASSFGDAYEQYFGPGTRLTVT.

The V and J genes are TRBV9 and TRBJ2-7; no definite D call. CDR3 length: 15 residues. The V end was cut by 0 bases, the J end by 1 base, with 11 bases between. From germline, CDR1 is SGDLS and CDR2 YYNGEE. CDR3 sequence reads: CASSVDGSRSYEQYF. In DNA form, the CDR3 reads TGTGCCAGCAGCGTAGACGGGTCAAGGTCCTACGAGCAGTACTTC. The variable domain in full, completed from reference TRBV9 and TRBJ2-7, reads DSGVTQTPKHLITATGQRVTLRCSPRSGDLSVYWYQQSLDQGLQFLIQYYNGEERAKGNILERFSAQQFPDLHSELNLSSLELGDSALYFCASSVDGSRSYEQYFGPGTRLTVT.

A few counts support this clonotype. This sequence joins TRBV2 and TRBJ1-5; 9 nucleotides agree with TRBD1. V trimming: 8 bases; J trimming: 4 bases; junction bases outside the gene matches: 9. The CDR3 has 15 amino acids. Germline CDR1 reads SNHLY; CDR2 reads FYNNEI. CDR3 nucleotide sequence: TGTGCCAGCCAAGGGGGACAGGGAGGAAATCAGCCCCAGCATTTT. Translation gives CASQGGQGGNQPQHF.

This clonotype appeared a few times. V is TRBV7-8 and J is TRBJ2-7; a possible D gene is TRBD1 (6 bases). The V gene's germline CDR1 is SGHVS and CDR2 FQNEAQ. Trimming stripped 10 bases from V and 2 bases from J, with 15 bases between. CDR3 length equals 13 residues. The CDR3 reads CATITDRPYEQYF. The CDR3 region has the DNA TGTGCCACCATAACGGACAGACCCTACGAGCAGTACTTC.

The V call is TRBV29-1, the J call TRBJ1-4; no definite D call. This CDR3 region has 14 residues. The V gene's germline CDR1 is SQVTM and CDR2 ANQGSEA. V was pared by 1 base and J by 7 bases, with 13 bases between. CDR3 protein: CSVEGLGGGEKLFF. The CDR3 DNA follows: TGCAGCGTTGAAGGGTTGGGAGGTGGTGAAAAACTGTTTTTT.

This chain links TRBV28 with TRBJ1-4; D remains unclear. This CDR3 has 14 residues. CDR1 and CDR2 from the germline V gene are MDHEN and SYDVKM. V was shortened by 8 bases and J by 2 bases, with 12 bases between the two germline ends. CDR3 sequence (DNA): TGTGCCAGCGGCAGAGCGGCCACTAATGAAAAACTGTTTTTT. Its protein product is CASGRAATNEKLFF.

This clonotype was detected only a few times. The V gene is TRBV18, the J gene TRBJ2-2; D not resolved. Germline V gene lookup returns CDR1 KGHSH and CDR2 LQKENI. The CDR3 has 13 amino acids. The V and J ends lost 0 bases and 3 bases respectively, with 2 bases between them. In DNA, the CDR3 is TGTGCCAGCTCACCACCCCACACCGGGGAGCTGTTTTTT. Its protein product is CASSPPHTGELFF.

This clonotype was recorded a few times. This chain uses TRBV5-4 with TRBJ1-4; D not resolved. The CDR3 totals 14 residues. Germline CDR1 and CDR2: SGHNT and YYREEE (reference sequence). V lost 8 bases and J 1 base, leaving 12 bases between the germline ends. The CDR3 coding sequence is TGTGCCAGTTCCATAGTAGGAACTAATGAAAAACTGTTTTTT. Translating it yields CASSIVGTNEKLFF.

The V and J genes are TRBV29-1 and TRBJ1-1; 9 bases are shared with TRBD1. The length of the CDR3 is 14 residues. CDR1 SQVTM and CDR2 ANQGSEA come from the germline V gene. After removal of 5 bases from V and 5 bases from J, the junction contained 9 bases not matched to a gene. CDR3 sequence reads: CSVQLGTGTTEAFF. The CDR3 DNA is TGCAGCGTTCAGCTGGGGACAGGGACGACTGAAGCTTTCTTT.

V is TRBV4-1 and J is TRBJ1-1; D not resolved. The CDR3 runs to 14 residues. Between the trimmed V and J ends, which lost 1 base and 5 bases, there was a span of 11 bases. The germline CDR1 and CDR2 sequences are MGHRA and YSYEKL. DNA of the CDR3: TGCGCCAGCAGCCAAGTTCCACTGGGGACTGAAGCTTTCTTT. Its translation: CASSQVPLGTEAFF.